This T cell receptor beta chain was recovered during a study of neurological immune-mediated disorders. This clonotype was seen at least ten times. V trimming: 1 base; J trimming: 10 bases; junction bases outside the gene matches: 4. Germline V lookup: CDR1 SGHVS, CDR2 FNYEAQ. CDR3 length equals 13 residues. TCRdb called the 5' RACE reads again in MiXCR, with one record for every CDR3 protein. The sample lists over 75,000 distinct CDR3 sequences, 5.5% to 6.5% occurring once. Time point denoted: longitudinal time-point 2. V is TRBV7-6 and J is TRBJ1-1; 9 bases map to TRBD1. The receptor's source is a woman aged 55 to 70 with multiple sclerosis. Sequencing input: PBMCs. CDR3 residues: CASSLEQGAGAFF. The DNA of the CDR3 is TGTGCCAGCAGCTTAGAACAGGGGGCTGGAGCTTTCTTT.